This TCR beta chain was identified in a study of blood T cell repertoires in COVID-19. In the study overall: The United States, Italy and Spain supplied acute and convalescent COVID-19 samples.

Per the original data handling: The assay estimated nucleated cells by amplifying reference gene primers. Here immunoSEQ multiplex PCR was the method, and the copy in TCRdb shows in-frame clones only, minus some. The V and J calls and the clone size are those of that table, but D and trimming were determined from the DNA. This table has 300,000 to 350,000 clones, roughly 87% appearing once. The CDR3 sequence is 15 residues long. V was pared by 3 bases and J by 3 bases, with 7 bases of the junction left unmatched. Germline CDR1 GTSNPN, CDR2 SVGIG (reference sequence). This chain links TRBV30 with TRBJ2-3; 9 nucleotides line up with TRBD1. The specimen sequenced was peripheral blood. This sequence originates from a man aged 18 to 35 with active or convalescent COVID-19. CDR3 residues: CAWRQDRGWTDTQYF. Written as DNA, the CDR3 is TGTGCCTGGAGGCAGGACAGGGGCTGGACAGATACGCAGTATTTT.